Following are 4 T cell receptor beta chains from one sample sequenced in a study of T-cell reconstitution after alpha-beta-depleted transplantation in children (dated by TCRdb to 2015 to 2016). The library was made by PCR. The data were produced on an Illumina HiSeq 2500. TCR libraries were prepared with molecular barcoding, using unique molecular identifiers to normalize TCRbeta repertoire quantification. The public reads were quality trimmed at Q25 with fastp and then assembled into clones with MiXCR by TCRdb, keeping productive beta chains. Here each entry gathers all rows of one CDR3 protein and keeps the most common genes and DNA. The sample table contains 450,000 to 500,000 distinct CDR3 sequences; only one count was recorded for around 13% of them. Clones ranked in the top ten supply less than 6.5% of the sample. Material: PBMCs from the stem cell graft donor, obtained from the stem cell graft. Receptors originate from a human donor who donated a stem cell graft to a child with combined immunodeficiency.

This clonotype has a count of ten or more. V is TRBV6-4 and J is TRBJ2-3; 7 positions agree with TRBD2. CDR3 length: 15 residues. Per germline, CDR1 MRHNA and CDR2 SNTAGT. V shed 0 bases, J shed 4 bases, and the junction held 4 bases outside the gene matches. In DNA, the CDR3 is TGTGCCAGCAGTGACTCGGGAGGGGAGGCAGATACGCAGTATTTT. It is translated as CASSDSGGEADTQYF.

This clonotype was observed many times. J is TRBJ2-7 and V is TRBV4-3; D is unresolved. This CDR3 contains 15 residues. V lost 0 bases to trimming and J lost 1 base, with 10 bases between them. Per the germline V gene, CDR1 is LGHNA and CDR2 is YSLEER. In DNA, the CDR3 is TGCGCCAGCAGCCAAGAGCTAAGCCATTCCTACGAGCAGTACTTC. Translated: CASSQELSHSYEQYF.

This clonotype came up a few times. The V gene is TRBV7-3, the J gene TRBJ1-2, with a possible D match to TRBD1 (5 bases). The CDR3 consists of 14 residues. Germline V gives CDR1 SGHTA, CDR2 FQGTGA. Trimming stripped 4 bases from V and 7 bases from J, with 16 bases between. The CDR3 spells CASSSDGGTAGYTF. In DNA, the CDR3 is TGTGCCAGCAGCTCCGACGGGGGGACGGCTGGCTACACCTTC. The variable domain in full, with the rest retrieved from reference TRBV7-3 and TRBJ1-2, is GAGVSQTPSNKVTEKGKYVELRCDPISGHTALYWYRQSLGQGPEFLIYFQGTGAADDSGLPNDRFFAVRPEGSVSTLKIQRTERGDSAVYLCASSSDGGTAGYTFGSGTRLTVV.

This clonotype has just a few counts. V and J are TRBV10-2 and TRBJ2-7; possibly TRBD1 for D (5 bases). V lost 3 bases, J lost 4 bases, and 19 bases lay in between. The CDR3 contains 16 residues. Germline V gives CDR1 WSHSY, CDR2 SAAADI. The CDR3 region has the DNA TGCGCCAGCAGTGACCCCGGACAATCGAAGATATACGAGCAGTACTTC. This sequence encodes CASSDPGQSKIYEQYF.